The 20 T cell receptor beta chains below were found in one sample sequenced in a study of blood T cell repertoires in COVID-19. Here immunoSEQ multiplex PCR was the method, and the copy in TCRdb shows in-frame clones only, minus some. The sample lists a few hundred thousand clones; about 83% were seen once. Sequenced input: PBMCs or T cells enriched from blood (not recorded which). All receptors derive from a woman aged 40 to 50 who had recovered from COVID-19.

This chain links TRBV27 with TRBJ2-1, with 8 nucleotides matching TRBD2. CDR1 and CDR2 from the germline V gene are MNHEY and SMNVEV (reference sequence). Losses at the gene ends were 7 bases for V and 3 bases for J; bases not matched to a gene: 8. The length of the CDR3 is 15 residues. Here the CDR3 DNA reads TGTGCCAGCAAACGAAGCGGGAGTGGCTACAATGAGCAGTTCTTC. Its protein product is CASKRSGSGYNEQFF.

The CDR3 loop is CASSPPRGSYEQYF. In DNA, the CDR3 is TGTGCCAGCAGCCCCCCTAGGGGCTCCTACGAGCAGTACTTC. The chain carries TRBV3-1 (or the pseudogene TRBV3-2) and TRBJ2-7, with D possibly TRBD1 on 5 matching bases. Looked up from germline, CDR1 is LGHDT and CDR2 is YNNKEL (reference sequence). The CDR3 extends over 14 amino acids. Deletions cut 4 bases from V and 0 bases from J, with 10 bases between.

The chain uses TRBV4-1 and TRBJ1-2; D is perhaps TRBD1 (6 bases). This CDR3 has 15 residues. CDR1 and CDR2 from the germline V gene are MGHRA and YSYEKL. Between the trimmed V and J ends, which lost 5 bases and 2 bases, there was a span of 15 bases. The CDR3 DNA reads TGCGCCAGCAGCTTCCGGACAGATGAGAACTATGGCTACACCTTC. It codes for CASSFRTDENYGYTF.

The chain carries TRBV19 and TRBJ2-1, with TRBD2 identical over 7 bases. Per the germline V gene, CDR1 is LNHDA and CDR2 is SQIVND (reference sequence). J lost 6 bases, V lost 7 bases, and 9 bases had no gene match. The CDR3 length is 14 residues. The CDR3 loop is CASNKLASANEQFF. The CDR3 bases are TGTGCCAGTAACAAACTAGCGTCTGCCAATGAGCAGTTCTTC.

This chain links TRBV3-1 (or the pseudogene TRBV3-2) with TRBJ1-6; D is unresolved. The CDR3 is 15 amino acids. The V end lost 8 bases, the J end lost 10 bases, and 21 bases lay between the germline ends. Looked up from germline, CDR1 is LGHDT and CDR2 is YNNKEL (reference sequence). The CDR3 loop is CASSDAGIGYSPLHF. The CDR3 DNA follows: TGTGCCAGCTCTGACGCGGGGATAGGATACTCACCCCTCCACTTT.

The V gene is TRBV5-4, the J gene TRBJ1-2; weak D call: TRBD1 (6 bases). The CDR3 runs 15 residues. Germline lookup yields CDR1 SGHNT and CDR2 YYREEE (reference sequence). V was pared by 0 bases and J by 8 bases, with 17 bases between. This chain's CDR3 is CASSLVSVRGFGYTF. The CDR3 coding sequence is TGTGCCAGCAGCTTGGTGTCTGTCAGGGGCTTCGGCTACACCTTC.

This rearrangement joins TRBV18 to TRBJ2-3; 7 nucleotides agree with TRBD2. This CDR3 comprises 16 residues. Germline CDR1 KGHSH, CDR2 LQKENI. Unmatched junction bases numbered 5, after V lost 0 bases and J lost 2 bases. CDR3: CASSPPLAELTDTQYF. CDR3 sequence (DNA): TGTGCCAGCTCACCACCTCTAGCGGAGCTCACAGATACGCAGTATTTT. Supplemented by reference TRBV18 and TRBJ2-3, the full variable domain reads NAGVMQNPRHLVRRRGQEARLRCSPMKGHSHVYWYRQLPEEGLKFMVYLQKENIIDESGMPKERFSAEFPKEGPSILRIQQVVRGDSAAYFCASSPPLAELTDTQYFGPGTRLTVL.

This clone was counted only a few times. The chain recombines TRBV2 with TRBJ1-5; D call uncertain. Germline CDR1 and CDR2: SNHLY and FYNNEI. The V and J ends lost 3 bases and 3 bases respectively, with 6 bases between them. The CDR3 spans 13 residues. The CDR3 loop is CASSDSLNQPQHF. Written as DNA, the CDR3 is TGTGCCAGCAGTGACTCACTCAATCAGCCCCAGCATTTT.

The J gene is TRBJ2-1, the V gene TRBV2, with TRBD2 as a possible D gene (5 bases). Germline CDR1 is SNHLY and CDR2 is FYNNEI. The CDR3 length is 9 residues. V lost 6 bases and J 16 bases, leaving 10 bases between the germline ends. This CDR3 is CASRPGDFF. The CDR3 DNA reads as TGTGCCAGCAGGCCCGGGGATTTCTTC.

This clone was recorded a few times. CDR3 nucleotides: TGCAGTGCTAGTCCTGAAACTAGCGGGAGTATTCGGTACTTC. This encodes CSASPETSGSIRYF. V and J are TRBV20-1 and TRBJ2-7, with TRBD2 identical over 11 bases. Trimming at V came to 3 bases and at J to 12 bases, leaving 13 bases not matched to a gene. In germline, CDR1 is DFQATT, CDR2 SNEGSKA (reference sequence). The CDR3 is 14 residues long.

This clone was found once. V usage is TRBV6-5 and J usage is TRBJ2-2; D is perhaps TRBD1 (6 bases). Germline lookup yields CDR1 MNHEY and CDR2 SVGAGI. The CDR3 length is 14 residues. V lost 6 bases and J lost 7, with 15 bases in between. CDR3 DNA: TGTGCCAGCAGGGCACAGGGTAGGGTCGGGGAGCTGTTTTTT. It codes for CASRAQGRVGELFF.

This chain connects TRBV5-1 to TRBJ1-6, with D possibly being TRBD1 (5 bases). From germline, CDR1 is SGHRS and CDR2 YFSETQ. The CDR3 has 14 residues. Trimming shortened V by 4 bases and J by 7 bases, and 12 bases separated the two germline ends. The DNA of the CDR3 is TGCGCCAGCAGCCTCCCGGGGGAAAATTCACCCCTCCACTTT. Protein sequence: CASSLPGENSPLHF.

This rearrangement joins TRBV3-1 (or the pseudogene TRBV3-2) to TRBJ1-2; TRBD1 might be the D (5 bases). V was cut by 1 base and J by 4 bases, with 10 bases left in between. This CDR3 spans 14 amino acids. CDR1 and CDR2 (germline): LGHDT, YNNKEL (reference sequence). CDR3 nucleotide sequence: TGTGCCAGCAGCCAAGGGACACCCCTCTATGGCTACACCTTC. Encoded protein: CASSQGTPLYGYTF.

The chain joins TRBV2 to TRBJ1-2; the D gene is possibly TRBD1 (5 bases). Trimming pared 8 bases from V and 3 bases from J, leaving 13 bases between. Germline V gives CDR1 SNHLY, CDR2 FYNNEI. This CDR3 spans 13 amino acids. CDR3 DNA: TGTGCCAGCCGGGGGGGGACGGACTATGGCTACACCTTC. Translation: CASRGGTDYGYTF.

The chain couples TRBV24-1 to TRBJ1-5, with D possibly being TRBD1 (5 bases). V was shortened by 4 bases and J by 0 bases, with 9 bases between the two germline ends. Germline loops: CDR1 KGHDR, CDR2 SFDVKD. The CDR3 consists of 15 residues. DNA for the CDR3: TGTGCCACCAGTGAGGGGGGTGATAGCAATCAGCCCCAGCATTTT. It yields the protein CATSEGGDSNQPQHF.

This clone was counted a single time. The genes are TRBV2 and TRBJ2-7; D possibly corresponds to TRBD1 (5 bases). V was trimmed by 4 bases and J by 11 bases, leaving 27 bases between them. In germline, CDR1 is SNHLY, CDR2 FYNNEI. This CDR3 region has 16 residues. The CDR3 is CASSVVALGVPPTEYF. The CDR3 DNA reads TGTGCCAGCAGTGTGGTCGCGTTAGGGGTCCCTCCAACGGAGTACTTC.

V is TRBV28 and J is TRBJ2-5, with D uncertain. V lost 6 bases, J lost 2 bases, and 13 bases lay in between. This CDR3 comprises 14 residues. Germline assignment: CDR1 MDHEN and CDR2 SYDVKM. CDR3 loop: CASSRLAKQETQYF. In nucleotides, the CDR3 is TGTGCCAGCAGCCGACTGGCGAAGCAAGAGACCCAGTACTTC.

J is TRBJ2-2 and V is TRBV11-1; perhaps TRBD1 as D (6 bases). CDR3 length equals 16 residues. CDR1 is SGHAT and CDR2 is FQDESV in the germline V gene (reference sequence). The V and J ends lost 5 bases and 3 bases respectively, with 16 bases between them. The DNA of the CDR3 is TGTGCCAGCAGCCCGAGGGGGACGCGATACACCGGGGAGCTGTTTTTT. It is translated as CASSPRGTRYTGELFF.

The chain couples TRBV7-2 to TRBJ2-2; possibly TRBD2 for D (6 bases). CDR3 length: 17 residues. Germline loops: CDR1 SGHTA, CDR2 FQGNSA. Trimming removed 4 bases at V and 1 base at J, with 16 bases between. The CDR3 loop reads CASSSVRASVNTGELFF. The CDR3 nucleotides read TGTGCCAGCAGCTCGGTACGGGCTAGCGTGAACACCGGGGAGCTGTTTTTT.

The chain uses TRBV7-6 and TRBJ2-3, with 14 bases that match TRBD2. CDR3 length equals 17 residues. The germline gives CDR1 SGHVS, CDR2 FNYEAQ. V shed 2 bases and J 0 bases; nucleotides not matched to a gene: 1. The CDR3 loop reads CASSLRLAGGSTDTQYF. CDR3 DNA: TGTGCCAGCAGCTTACGACTAGCGGGAGGGAGCACAGATACGCAGTATTTT.